The subject of this entry is one T cell receptor (beta chain). The antigen is unknown. The entry originates in a study of yellow fever vaccine responses in identical twins. In TCRdb, the RT-PCR reads were re-called with MiXCR into one record per CDR3 protein. Of thousands of distinct CDR3 sequences listed, 55% to 75% are singletons. Overall study results and limits: Each twin's T cell response to the vaccine was reported to look partly convergent and partly personalized.

Germline-derived CDR1 and CDR2 are KGHDR and SFDVKD. The CDR3 covers 14 residues. V was shortened by 9 bases and J by 3 bases, with 11 bases between the two germline ends. Here the sequenced sample was T cells from blood (PBMCs), unsorted or a sorted subset (not recorded which), taken before or after yellow fever vaccination (not recorded which). The receptor was isolated from a woman under 30 who received the yellow fever vaccine. The V gene is TRBV24-1, the J gene TRBJ2-6; D gene unclear. DNA of the CDR3: TGTGCCACCTCCCGGGTGGATGGGGCCAACGTCCTGACTTTC. Encoded protein: CATSRVDGANVLTF.